The 29 T cell receptor beta chains below were found in one sample sequenced in a study of vaccination and CD4 T cells after COVID-19. The treatment was: roughly 10-day PBMC culture with coronavirus spike peptide pools or control peptides (ViraFEST assay). Cultured CD4+ T cell DNA underwent sequencing with the Oncomine TCR Beta short-read assay. TCRdb ran MiXCR on the PCR reads and lists one entry per CDR3 protein. The sample shows approximately 17,000 distinct CDR3 sequences, roughly 51% of them seen only once. No antigen is known for these receptors. Source material: CD4+ T cells from blood, cultured in vitro. These receptors were obtained from a human donor who had recovered from COVID-19.

The chain is built from TRBV6-1 and TRBJ1-3; D is possibly TRBD1 (5 bases). This CDR3 has 16 residues. Trimming shortened V by 0 bases and J by 0 bases, and 9 bases separated the two germline ends. CDR1 is MNHNS and CDR2 is SASEGT in the germline V gene. CDR3 sequence reads: CASSEATQGSGNTIYF. For the CDR3, the DNA is TGTGCCAGCAGTGAAGCGACGCAGGGCTCTGGAAACACCATATATTTT.

The V gene is TRBV7-6, the J gene TRBJ2-3; weak D call: TRBD1 (5 bases). The CDR3 length is 12 residues. Trimming removed 4 bases from V and 5 bases from J, with 7 bases in between. Germline V gives CDR1 SGHVS, CDR2 FNYEAQ. CDR3 coding DNA: TGTGCCAGCAGCTACAGGAGAGATACGCAGTATTTT. Its translation: CASSYRRDTQYF.

CDR3 in amino acids: CASSSRRVEETQYF. The CDR3 region has the DNA TGTGCCAGCAGTTCACGACGGGTTGAAGAGACCCAGTACTTC. The chain links TRBV6-2 or TRBV6-3 to TRBJ2-5; D is unclear. The CDR3 sequence is 14 residues long. CDR1 and CDR2 (germline): MNHEY, SVGEGT. Trimming cost V 4 bases and J 3 bases, with 12 bases left between them.

This chain joins TRBV4-3 and TRBJ2-7; tentatively, D is TRBD1 (5 bases). The CDR3 covers 15 residues. The germline V and J ends were trimmed by 0 bases and 6 bases, with 15 bases remaining between them. Per the germline V gene, CDR1 is LGHNA and CDR2 is YSLEER. The CDR3 loop is CASSQDPRAGFEQYF. The CDR3 DNA sequence: TGCGCCAGCAGCCAAGATCCCAGGGCTGGGTTCGAGCAGTACTTC.

The chain is built from TRBV7-2 and TRBJ2-1, with no clear D. Trimming removed 8 bases at V and 2 bases at J, with 10 bases between. The CDR3 runs to 13 residues. Germline assignment: CDR1 SGHTA and CDR2 FQGNSA. In DNA, the CDR3 is TGTGCCAGCGGCGGCAGTACCTACAATGAGCAGTTCTTC. It is translated as CASGGSTYNEQFF.

The genes are TRBV4-1 and TRBJ1-1; no firm D call. Germline V gene sequence: CDR1 MGHRA, CDR2 YSYEKL. With 1 base removed from V and 1 base from J, the gap between germline ends came to 10 bases. CDR3 length: 15 residues. The CDR3 region has the DNA TGCGCCAGCAGCCAAGGTCAAGCCACGAACACTGAAGCTTTCTTT. This encodes CASSQGQATNTEAFF.

The chain combines TRBV20-1 with TRBJ1-2, with D tentatively TRBD1 (5 bases). Looked up from germline, CDR1 is DFQATT and CDR2 is SNEGSKA (reference sequence). This CDR3 is 14 amino acids long. The V end was cut by 4 bases, the J end by 5 bases, with 17 bases between. The CDR3 DNA reads as TGCAGTGCTAAGGCCCGAGGGGCGGGGTATGGCTACACCTTC. Amino acids: CSAKARGAGYGYTF.

The J gene is TRBJ2-1, the V gene TRBV20-1, with 9 nucleotides matching TRBD2. The J segment lost 1 base and the V segment lost 1 base, leaving 14 bases of the junction unmatched. There are 19 residues in the CDR3. Germline-derived CDR1 and CDR2 are DFQATT and SNEGSKA (reference sequence). The CDR3 reads CSARAEGSGSLRSYNEQFF. CDR3 sequence (DNA): TGCAGTGCTAGAGCGGAGGGTAGCGGGAGTTTAAGGTCCTACAATGAGCAGTTCTTC.

J is TRBJ2-7 and V is TRBV7-2; D gene ambiguous. The ends were cut back, 5 bases at V and 3 bases at J, with 11 bases in the middle. CDR1 and CDR2 from the germline V gene are SGHTA and FQGNSA. This CDR3 is 13 amino acids long. The CDR3 sequence is CASSLGQVYEQYF. The CDR3 nucleotides read TGTGCCAGCAGCCTAGGCCAGGTCTACGAGCAGTACTTC.

This clonotype was observed once. This chain joins TRBV20-1 and TRBJ1-5, with D tentatively TRBD1 (6 bases). Trimming stripped 0 bases from V and 3 bases from J, with 18 bases between. Germline V gene lookup returns CDR1 DFQATT and CDR2 SNEGSKA (reference sequence). This CDR3 has 17 amino acids. CDR3 in DNA: TGCAGTGCTAGAGATGGGTCCGAAGGGGGATACAATCAGCCCCAGCATTTT. Translated, it gives CSARDGSEGGYNQPQHF.

The chain uses TRBV6-1 and TRBJ1-2, with D possibly being TRBD1 (5 bases). This CDR3 contains 17 residues. The V end lost 1 base, the J end lost 2 bases, and 17 bases lay between the germline ends. CDR1 is MNHNS, CDR2 SASEGT, per germline. The CDR3 DNA sequence: TGTGCCAGCAGTGAAGTTGTGGGACGCGGGGCGAACTATGGCTACACCTTC. Translation: CASSEVVGRGANYGYTF.

This chain uses TRBV7-9 with TRBJ1-3; 8 bases match TRBD1. Trimming at V came to 5 bases and at J to 6 bases, leaving 15 bases not matched to a gene. The germline CDR1 and CDR2 sequences are SEHNR and FQNEAQ (reference sequence). The CDR3 runs to 17 residues. The CDR3 spells CASSHNAGTGRANTIYF. In nucleotides, the CDR3 is TGTGCCAGCAGCCATAACGCCGGGACAGGACGTGCAAACACCATATATTTT.

The chain carries TRBV19 and TRBJ2-3, with unresolved D. This CDR3 region has 14 residues. Germline CDR1 and CDR2: LNHDA and SQIVND (reference sequence). V gave up 5 bases and J gave up 2 bases, with 11 bases separating them. The CDR3 region is CASSLGQNTDTQYF. The CDR3 DNA follows: TGTGCCAGTAGTCTAGGCCAAAACACAGATACGCAGTATTTT.

The chain carries TRBV27 and TRBJ2-3; D is uncertain. This CDR3 spans 18 amino acids. From germline, CDR1 is MNHEY and CDR2 SMNVEV (reference sequence). The ends were cut back, 1 base at V and 2 bases at J, with 19 bases in the middle. CDR3 nucleotide sequence: TGTGCCAGCAGTTTATATCCCCAGACCGGAACATACACAGATACGCAGTATTTT. Protein sequence: CASSLYPQTGTYTDTQYF.

This clonotype came up a few times. The chain recombines TRBV20-1 with TRBJ2-3, with 8 bases aligning to TRBD1. Germline V lookup: CDR1 DFQATT, CDR2 SNEGSKA (reference sequence). Trimming cost V 3 bases and J 0 bases; bases outside gene matches: 14. The CDR3 loop spans 18 amino acids. The CDR3 protein is CSASLNRGFFLSTDTQYF. DNA for the CDR3: TGCAGTGCTAGCCTAAACAGGGGGTTTTTTCTTAGCACAGATACGCAGTATTTT.

This sequence joins TRBV20-1 and TRBJ1-3, with D uncertain. The germline gives CDR1 DFQATT, CDR2 SNEGSKA (reference sequence). Trimming removed 0 bases from V and 0 bases from J, with 12 bases in between. This CDR3 has 16 residues. The CDR3 is CSAREGSTISGNTIYF. Here the CDR3 DNA reads TGCAGTGCTAGAGAAGGAAGCACCATCTCTGGAAACACCATATATTTT.

There are a few counts of this clonotype. The chain couples TRBV15 to TRBJ1-5; D remains unclear. Germline V lookup: CDR1 LNHNV, CDR2 YYDKDF (reference sequence). The CDR3 is 13 amino acids. Trimming removed 0 bases at V and 5 bases at J, with 5 bases between. This chain's CDR3 is CATSRDGDQPQHF. DNA for the CDR3: TGTGCCACCAGCAGAGACGGAGATCAGCCCCAGCATTTT.

Only a few counts were recorded for this clonotype. The gene calls are TRBV5-6 and TRBJ1-2, with D unresolved. The ends were cut back, 4 bases at V and 4 bases at J, with 8 bases in the middle. This CDR3 contains 12 residues. Germline assignment: CDR1 SGHDT and CDR2 YYEEEE. The CDR3 sequence is CASSRGSYGYTF. In DNA, the CDR3 is TGTGCCAGCAGCAGAGGGTCCTATGGCTACACCTTC. The whole variable domain, filled in from reference TRBV5-6 and TRBJ1-2, reads DAGVTQSPTHLIKTRGQQVTLRCSPKSGHDTVSWYQQALGQGPQFIFQYYEEEERQRGNFPDRFSGHQFPNYSSELNVNALLLGDSALYLCASSRGSYGYTFGSGTRLTVV.

This clonotype has a single count. This CDR3 reads CASSVRADSYNEQFF. In nucleotides, the CDR3 is TGTGCCAGCTCAGTCAGGGCGGATTCCTACAATGAGCAGTTCTTC. The chain links TRBV18 to TRBJ2-1; TRBD1 is a possible D gene (5 bases). Germline CDR1 KGHSH, CDR2 LQKENI. The CDR3 has 15 residues. Trimming shortened V by 5 bases and J by 1 base, and 12 bases separated the two germline ends.

CDR3 coding DNA: TGCAGTGCTCCCTATCCGGACAGGGGGCGATCCTACGAGCAGTACTTC. This sequence encodes CSAPYPDRGRSYEQYF. This sequence joins TRBV20-1 and TRBJ2-7; 11 bases align to TRBD1. The CDR3 runs 16 residues. CDR1 and CDR2 from the germline V gene are DFQATT and SNEGSKA (reference sequence). V lost 5 bases to trimming and J lost 1 base; unmatched junction nucleotides: 10.

The chain combines TRBV7-9 with TRBJ1-4; D gene ambiguous. The CDR3 runs 14 residues. The germline V gene encodes CDR1 SEHNR and CDR2 FQNEAQ (reference sequence). V lost 2 bases to trimming and J lost 5 bases, with 9 bases between them. CDR3: CASSLSRQNEKLFF. As DNA, the CDR3 is TGTGCCAGCAGCTTATCCAGACAAAATGAAAAACTGTTTTTT. The variable domain in full, completed from reference TRBV7-9 and TRBJ1-4, reads DTGVSQNPRHKITKRGQNVTFRCDPISEHNRLYWYRQTLGQGPEFLTYFQNEAQLEKSRLLSDRFSAERPKGSFSTLEIQRTEQGDSAMYLCASSLSRQNEKLFFGSGTQLSVL.

The CDR3 region has the DNA TGTGCCAGCCTCGAGGGGTGTTCGTGCTACACCTTC. The encoded protein is CASLEGCSCYTF. The chain uses TRBV14 and TRBJ1-2, with D maybe TRBD1 (5 bases). Per the germline V gene, CDR1 is SGHDN and CDR2 is FVKESK. V lost 8 bases and J 9 bases, leaving 16 bases between the germline ends. This CDR3 region has 12 residues.

The rearrangement uses TRBV2 and TRBJ2-5; 8 bases are shared with TRBD1. V shed 8 bases and J 3 bases; nucleotides not matched to a gene: 11. CDR1 is SNHLY and CDR2 is FYNNEI in the germline V gene. CDR3 length equals 15 residues. The DNA of the CDR3 is TGTGCCAGCCGTAGGACAGGGCGTAGGGAAGAGACCCAGTACTTC. It codes for CASRRTGRREETQYF. The variable domain in full, with the rest retrieved from reference TRBV2 and TRBJ2-5, is EPEVTQTPSHQVTQMGQEVILRCVPISNHLYFYWYRQILGQKVEFLVSFYNNEISEKSEIFDDQFSVERPDGSNFTLKIRSTKLEDSAMYFCASRRTGRREETQYFGPGTRLLVL.

The V and J genes are TRBV7-2 and TRBJ1-1; no clear D. Looked up from germline, CDR1 is SGHTA and CDR2 is FQGNSA. The CDR3 runs to 14 residues. Trimming stripped 2 bases from V and 1 base from J, with 8 bases between. CDR3 nucleotides: TGTGCCAGCAGCTTATACGGAAAGAACACTGAAGCTTTCTTT. Translated: CASSLYGKNTEAFF.

This clonotype was seen only once. The chain employs TRBV5-1 and TRBJ1-1, with unresolved D. CDR1 is SGHRS, CDR2 YFSETQ, per germline. There are 13 residues in the CDR3. Trimming removed 2 bases at V and 1 base at J, with 6 bases between. The CDR3: CASSFLWNTEAFF. The CDR3 bases are TGCGCCAGCAGCTTCCTTTGGAACACTGAAGCTTTCTTT.

The chain is built from TRBV11-3 and TRBJ2-1; TRBD2 might be the D (6 bases). Germline assignment: CDR1 SGHNT and CDR2 YENEEA. The CDR3 covers 16 residues. V was shortened by 0 bases and J by 4 bases, with 13 bases between the two germline ends. This CDR3 is CASSLDSGVSYNEQFF. For the CDR3, the DNA is TGTGCCAGCAGCTTAGATTCGGGAGTTTCGTACAATGAGCAGTTCTTC.

The CDR3 sequence: CASSLGVSVDTQYF. In nucleotides, the CDR3 is TGCGCCAGCAGCTTGGGGGTGAGCGTAGATACGCAGTATTTT. This rearrangement joins TRBV5-1 to TRBJ2-3; D gene uncertain. This CDR3 has 14 amino acids. Germline V gene lookup returns CDR1 SGHRS and CDR2 YFSETQ. The germline V and J ends were trimmed by 0 bases and 5 bases, with 10 bases remaining between them.

The gene calls are TRBV25-1 and TRBJ2-7; no reliable D call. Trimming took 7 bases from V and 2 from J, leaving 6 bases between them. In germline, CDR1 is MGHDK, CDR2 SYGVNS. CDR3 length: 11 amino acids. The CDR3: CASKTPYEQYF. The CDR3 DNA reads TGTGCCAGCAAAACCCCCTACGAGCAGTACTTC.

This clonotype was seen more than once but under ten times. This chain links TRBV7-2 with TRBJ2-5; D is uncertain. Germline-derived CDR1 and CDR2 are SGHTA and FQGNSA. The V gene lost 2 bases and the J gene lost 1 base, with 2 bases spanning the gap. The CDR3 extends over 12 amino acids. CDR3 in DNA: TGTGCCAGCAGCTTAACCCAAGAGACCCAGTACTTC. This encodes CASSLTQETQYF.